Listed here are 30 T cell receptor beta chains from one sample, sequenced in a study of graft-versus-host responses after intestinal transplantation. These receptors lack a known antigen. The method was immunoSEQ multiplex PCR; TCRdb's version includes in-frame clones alone and lacks a portion of them. The sample includes 85,000 to 100,000 clones, approximately 90% of them seen just once. This material consisted of unstimulated CD8+ T cells sorted from spleen or lymph node cells, taken before transplant. The source of these receptors is a human donor who was the organ donor for an intestinal transplant.

In this sample, this clone turned up once. V is TRBV7-9 and J is TRBJ1-3; 10 nucleotides align to TRBD1. Germline V gene lookup returns CDR1 SEHNR and CDR2 FQNEAQ (reference sequence). The V and J ends lost 5 bases and 2 bases, in that order; junction bases with no gene match: 6. The CDR3 has 16 residues. CDR3: CASSPRTGGTGNTIYF. CDR3 in DNA: TGTGCCAGCAGCCCACGGACAGGGGGTACTGGAAACACCATATATTTT.

The chain uses TRBV12-5 and TRBJ2-1; 8 bases are a match to TRBD2. The CDR3 loop spans 14 amino acids. V lost 8 bases, J lost 10 bases, and 13 bases stayed unmatched. Per the germline V gene, CDR1 is LGHNT and CDR2 is FRNRAP. In DNA, the CDR3 is TGTGCTAGTCTCCGGGCAAGCGGGAGAGTAGAGCAGTTCTTC. The encoded protein is CASLRASGRVEQFF.

The chain recombines TRBV5-1 with TRBJ1-1, with 8 bases matching TRBD1. Per the germline V gene, CDR1 is SGHRS and CDR2 is YFSETQ. The CDR3 sequence is 15 residues long. V shed 4 bases, J shed 0 bases, and the junction held 5 bases outside the gene matches. The CDR3 sequence is CASSLYRGVNTEAFF. The CDR3 DNA is TGCGCCAGCAGCCTCTACAGGGGGGTGAACACTGAAGCTTTCTTT.

This rearrangement joins TRBV27 to TRBJ2-7; 9 bases line up with TRBD2. The V gene end was trimmed by 4 bases and the J gene end by 3 bases; junction bases not matched to a gene: 13. Per the germline V gene, CDR1 is MNHEY and CDR2 is SMNVEV (reference sequence). This CDR3 spans 17 amino acids. In DNA form, the CDR3 reads TGTGCCAGCAGTTCTATCCCCGTGGGACTAGCAAACTACGAGCAGTACTTC. Translation: CASSSIPVGLANYEQYF.

The V call is TRBV13, the J call TRBJ2-7, with TRBD2 identical over 7 bases. CDR1 and CDR2 from the germline V gene are PRHDT and FYEKMQ (reference sequence). The CDR3 consists of 16 residues. V lost 5 bases to trimming and J lost 3 bases; unmatched junction nucleotides: 13. Here the CDR3 reads CASSTTGGNRVYEQYF. Written as DNA, the CDR3 is TGTGCCAGCAGCACCACCGGGGGGAACAGAGTCTACGAGCAGTACTTC. The entire variable domain, with the rest obtained from reference TRBV13 and TRBJ2-7, is as follows: AAGVIQSPRHLIKEKRETATLKCYPIPRHDTVYWYQQGPGQDPQFLISFYEKMQSDKGSIPDRFSAQQFSDYHSELNMSSLELGDSALYFCASSTTGGNRVYEQYFGPGTRLTVT.

The V and J genes are TRBV28 and TRBJ1-5; 9 nucleotides align to TRBD1. Trimming removed 3 bases from V and 8 bases from J; junction bases left unmatched: 23. Germline V gene data show CDR1 as MDHEN and CDR2 as SYDVKM. The CDR3 is made up of 20 amino acids. CDR3 sequence (DNA): TGTGCCAGCAGTTTTGGGTTCCCGAAGAATACACGGGACAGGGACAAGCCCCAGCATTTT. Translating it yields CASSFGFPKNTRDRDKPQHF. The whole variable domain, filled in from reference TRBV28 and TRBJ1-5, reads DVKVTQSSRYLVKRTGEKVFLECVQDMDHENMFWYRQDPGLGLRLIYFSYDVKMKEKGDIPEGYSVSREKKERFSLILESASTNQTSMYLCASSFGFPKNTRDRDKPQHFGDGTRLSIL.

V and J are TRBV13 and TRBJ1-2; D is perhaps TRBD1 (5 bases). Germline V gene data show CDR1 as PRHDT and CDR2 as FYEKMQ (reference sequence). The CDR3 covers 14 residues. Between the trimmed V and J ends, which lost 2 bases and 3 bases, there was a span of 10 bases. The CDR3 sequence is CASSLMGPDYGYTF. CDR3 nucleotides: TGTGCCAGCAGCTTAATGGGGCCGGACTATGGCTACACCTTC.

The CDR3 sequence: CASSYVPGWSTEAFF. CDR3 sequence (DNA): TGTGCCAGCAGTTACGTCCCGGGGTGGAGCACTGAAGCTTTCTTT. The chain carries TRBV6-5 and TRBJ1-1, with D hard to call. The CDR3 runs 15 residues. The V gene's germline CDR1 is MNHEY and CDR2 SVGAGI. Trimming removed 2 bases from V and 4 bases from J, with 14 bases in between.

This clone was detected once. The gene calls are TRBV6-5 and TRBJ2-5; D is uncertain. CDR1 and CDR2 (germline): MNHEY, SVGAGI. The CDR3 is 14 residues long. The V end lost 4 bases, the J end lost 5 bases, and 14 bases lay between the germline ends. DNA for the CDR3: TGTGCCAGCAGTTTGGCACTAACGGCGGAGACCCAGTACTTC. Amino acid sequence: CASSLALTAETQYF.

The gene calls are TRBV11-3 and TRBJ2-7; D is possibly TRBD2 (5 bases). The V end lost 5 bases, the J end lost 0 bases, and 20 bases lay between the germline ends. The CDR3 has 17 residues. The V gene's germline CDR1 is SGHNT and CDR2 YENEEA. The chain's CDR3 is CASSPAPDFQSSYEQYF. DNA for the CDR3: TGTGCCAGCAGCCCCGCCCCGGACTTCCAGAGCTCCTACGAGCAGTACTTC. Using reference TRBV11-3 and TRBJ2-7 for the parts outside the CDR3, the full variable domain is EAGVVQSPRYKIIEKKQPVAFWCNPISGHNTLYWYLQNLGQGPELLIRYENEEAVDDSQLPKDRFSAERLKGVDSTLKIQPAELGDSAVYLCASSPAPDFQSSYEQYFGPGTRLTVT.

This rearrangement joins TRBV7-8 to TRBJ1-2, with TRBD1 matching over 8 bases. With 8 bases clipped from V and 8 bases from J, the junction kept 4 bases outside the gene matches. The CDR3 has 11 residues. CDR1 is SGHVS and CDR2 is FQNEAQ in the germline V gene. CDR3 bases: TGTGCCAGCGGGGGGACAGGAGGCTACACCTTC. As protein: CASGGTGGYTF.

V usage is TRBV20-1 and J usage is TRBJ1-2, with D possibly TRBD1 on 6 matching bases. This CDR3 has 11 amino acids. Trimming took 7 bases from V and 4 from J, leaving 10 bases between them. Germline loops: CDR1 DFQATT, CDR2 SNEGSKA (reference sequence). The CDR3 region is CSVRGSYGYTF. CDR3 DNA: TGCAGTGTGAGGGGGTCCTATGGCTACACCTTC.

V gene TRBV13 combines with J gene TRBJ2-3; TRBD1 agrees at 8 bases. Germline V gives CDR1 PRHDT, CDR2 FYEKMQ (reference sequence). The junction had 7 bases not matched to a gene; V was cut back by 5 bases and J by 0 bases. The CDR3 runs to 16 residues. The CDR3 DNA sequence: TGTGCCAGCAGCACCAGGGACAGGTCTAGCACAGATACGCAGTATTTT. As protein: CASSTRDRSSTDTQYF. Supplemented by reference TRBV13 and TRBJ2-3, the full variable domain reads AAGVIQSPRHLIKEKRETATLKCYPIPRHDTVYWYQQGPGQDPQFLISFYEKMQSDKGSIPDRFSAQQFSDYHSELNMSSLELGDSALYFCASSTRDRSSTDTQYFGPGTRLTVL.

The chain is built from TRBV19 and TRBJ1-1, with D possibly TRBD1 on 5 matching bases. The CDR3 is made up of 17 amino acids. With 0 bases removed from V and 3 bases from J, the gap between germline ends came to 17 bases. Germline CDR1 and CDR2: LNHDA and SQIVND (reference sequence). The CDR3 reads CASSIEGTSGGDTEAFF. The CDR3 nucleotides are TGTGCCAGTAGTATAGAAGGGACGTCGGGGGGTGACACTGAAGCTTTCTTT.

The chain recombines TRBV7-6 with TRBJ2-1; the D is unclear. Trimming cost V 1 base and J 8 bases, with 3 bases left between them. CDR3 length: 11 amino acids. Germline CDR1 and CDR2: SGHVS and FNYEAQ. This CDR3 reads CASSLGDEQFF. DNA for the CDR3: TGTGCCAGCAGCTTAGGAGATGAGCAGTTCTTC.

CDR3 sequence (DNA): TGCGCCAGCAGCCAAGAGGGGACAGGGGTTCTTCAGCCCCAGCATTTT. Amino acid sequence: CASSQEGTGVLQPQHF. The chain employs TRBV4-1 and TRBJ1-5, with TRBD1 identical over 10 bases. This CDR3 contains 16 residues. Germline-derived CDR1 and CDR2 are MGHRA and YSYEKL. Germline trimming cut 0 bases from V and 6 bases from J; bases unmatched to any gene: 5.

The rearrangement joins TRBV7-6 to TRBJ2-3; 9 bases are shared with TRBD2. In germline, CDR1 is SGHVS, CDR2 FNYEAQ. After removal of 5 bases from V and 0 bases from J, the junction contained 9 bases not matched to a gene. This CDR3 region has 17 residues. The CDR3 region has the DNA TGTGCCAGCAGCCAAAGGCGGGGGGGGCCGAGCACAGATACGCAGTATTTT. It encodes CASSQRRGGPSTDTQYF.

The gene calls are TRBV12-5 and TRBJ2-2, with D perhaps TRBD2 (5 bases). This CDR3 contains 18 residues. CDR1 and CDR2 from the germline V gene are LGHNT and FRNRAP. V was clipped by 2 bases and J by 1 base, with 17 bases between them. DNA of the CDR3: TGTGCTAGTGGTTTGTTGATTGAAGGGAGTTGGAACACCGGGGAGCTGTTTTTT. Residues: CASGLLIEGSWNTGELFF.

The V and J genes are TRBV14 and TRBJ1-4; 9 nucleotides line up with TRBD1. With V trimmed by 4 bases and J by 6 bases, 6 bases remained unmatched. The germline V gene has CDR1 SGHDN and CDR2 FVKESK. The CDR3 covers 15 residues. The CDR3 DNA is TGTGCCAGCAGCCTACGGACAGGGGTCGATGAAAAACTGTTTTTT. Translation: CASSLRTGVDEKLFF. Using reference TRBV14 and TRBJ1-4 for the parts outside the CDR3, the full variable domain is EAGVTQFPSHSVIEKGQTVTLRCDPISGHDNLYWYRRVMGKEIKFLLHFVKESKQDESGMPNNRFLAERTGGTYSTLKVQPAELEDSGVYFCASSLRTGVDEKLFFGSGTQLSVL.

This clone was seen more than once but under ten times. This chain joins TRBV29-1 and TRBJ1-5, with D unresolved. The CDR3 has 13 residues. CDR1 is SQVTM and CDR2 is ANQGSEA in the germline V gene. Trimming removed 4 bases at V and 5 bases at J, with 12 bases between. The CDR3 spells CSVGSGLHQPQHF. The DNA of the CDR3 is TGCAGCGTTGGGAGCGGTTTACATCAGCCCCAGCATTTT.

This chain joins TRBV19 and TRBJ1-1; a possible D gene is TRBD1 (5 bases). The CDR3 runs 17 residues. Germline V lookup: CDR1 LNHDA, CDR2 SQIVND (reference sequence). Deletions cut 4 bases from V and 0 bases from J, with 18 bases between. CDR3 coding DNA: TGTGCCAGTAGTACGGAACCTTTGACAGCCATGAACACTGAAGCTTTCTTT. Its translation is CASSTEPLTAMNTEAFF. The full variable domain, in which reference TRBV19 and TRBJ1-1 provide the parts outside the CDR3, is DGGITQSPKYLFRKEGQNVTLSCEQNLNHDAMYWYRQDPGQGLRLIYYSQIVNDFQKGDIAEGYSVSREKKESFPLTVTSAQKNPTAFYLCASSTEPLTAMNTEAFFGQGTRLTVV.

The chain employs TRBV28 and TRBJ2-5; D ambiguous. The J call is doubtful: the DNA matches TRBJ2-7 better. CDR3 size: 12 residues. Germline V gene lookup returns CDR1 MDHEN and CDR2 SYDVKM. CDR3 in amino acids: CASSLGNYEQYF. The CDR3 DNA sequence: TGTGCCAGCAGTTTAGGCAACTACGAGCAGTACTTC.

The chain employs TRBV14 and TRBJ1-1, with D maybe TRBD1 (5 bases). Germline V CDR1 and CDR2: SGHDN, FVKESK. This CDR3 is built from 13 residues. V shed 3 bases and J shed 7 bases, with 12 bases lying between them. CDR3 loop: CASSHRGGYEAFF. CDR3 sequence (DNA): TGTGCCAGCAGCCATCGGGGGGGGTATGAAGCTTTCTTT.

The V call is TRBV4-1, the J call TRBJ1-2; TRBD1 agrees at 7 bases. Germline CDR1 is MGHRA and CDR2 is YSYEKL. There are 15 residues in the CDR3. The ends lost 4 bases at V and 4 bases at J; junction bases unmatched: 9. The CDR3 protein is CASSPLTGRFYGYTF. CDR3 in DNA: TGCGCCAGCAGCCCCCTGACAGGGCGGTTCTATGGCTACACCTTC.

This sequence joins TRBV7-9 and TRBJ2-3; weak D call: TRBD2 (6 bases). Germline-derived CDR1 and CDR2 are SEHNR and FQNEAQ (reference sequence). Trimming stripped 4 bases from V and 2 bases from J, with 16 bases between. This CDR3 has 16 amino acids. The CDR3: CASSSQTGEDTDTQYF. Here the CDR3 DNA reads TGTGCCAGCAGCTCTCAGACGGGGGAAGACACAGATACGCAGTATTTT.

V usage is TRBV4-1 and J usage is TRBJ1-5; D is possibly TRBD1 (6 bases). CDR1 is MGHRA, CDR2 YSYEKL, per germline. The length of the CDR3 is 15 residues. The V and J ends lost 4 bases and 6 bases respectively, with 16 bases between them. Written as DNA, the CDR3 is TGCGCCAGCAGCCCGTGGGCGGGGGCGGTTCAGCCCCAGCATTTT. Translation gives CASSPWAGAVQPQHF.

The chain employs TRBV5-6 and TRBJ1-1; 9 nucleotides line up with TRBD1. CDR3 size: 14 residues. Unmatched junction bases numbered 2, after V lost 3 bases and J lost 2 bases. The germline V gene encodes CDR1 SGHDT and CDR2 YYEEEE. This CDR3 is CASSSTGGNTEAFF. CDR3 coding DNA: TGTGCCAGCAGCTCCACAGGGGGCAACACTGAAGCTTTCTTT.

The chain joins TRBV6-5 to TRBJ2-3; weak D call: TRBD2 (5 bases). The V end was cut by 7 bases, the J end by 7 bases, with 9 bases between. The CDR3 covers 11 residues. Germline CDR1 and CDR2: MNHEY and SVGAGI. As DNA, the CDR3 is TGTGCCAGCATGTCGACTAATACGCAGTATTTT. Translated: CASMSTNTQYF.

The J gene is TRBJ2-3, the V gene TRBV7-3; D is possibly TRBD1 (7 bases). The germline V gene has CDR1 SGHTA and CDR2 FQGTGA. Deletions cut 3 bases from V and 3 bases from J, with 19 bases between. This CDR3 has 17 amino acids. In DNA, the CDR3 is TGTGCCAGCAGCTTGTTTACTCGACAGGGAGGAACAGATACGCAGTATTTT. As protein: CASSLFTRQGGTDTQYF.

The chain recombines TRBV30 with TRBJ2-7; 8 bases are shared with TRBD2. Germline CDR1 is GTSNPN and CDR2 is SVGIG (reference sequence). With 0 bases clipped from V and 5 bases from J, the junction kept 9 bases outside the gene matches. This CDR3 is built from 15 residues. The CDR3 spells CAWSVGSGSIDEQYF. CDR3 DNA sequence: TGTGCCTGGAGTGTCGGGAGCGGGAGTATTGACGAGCAGTACTTC.